The rows below give T cell receptor beta chains drawn from one sample of a study of blood T cell repertoires in COVID-19. Sequenced by immunoSEQ multiplex PCR; TCRdb stores in-frame clones only, minus some. The profile shows about 220,000 clones, 70% to 85% of them singletons. Input material: PBMCs or T cells enriched from blood (not recorded which). These receptors were obtained from a woman aged 55-69 years who had recovered from COVID-19. Each CDR3 is given with its conserved first and last residue. A D gene is named only where the DNA matches it firmly. Some rows have no size entry. The others give once, few or many, or a class for an expanded clone.

J: TRBJ1-1
D: NA
size: NA
V: TRBV12-3/TRBV12-4
length: 13
DNA: TGTGCCAGCAGTTTAACAGTGAACACTGAAGCTTTCTTT
CDR3: CASSLTVNTEAFF

J: TRBJ1-1
D: TRBD1
size: NA
V: TRBV7-3
length: 14
DNA: TGTGCCAGCAGATGGGACAGGGGGAACACTGAAGCTTTCTTT
CDR3: CASRWDRGNTEAFF

J: TRBJ2-3
D: TRBD2
size: NA
V: TRBV29-1
length: 13
DNA: TGCAGCGCCCTGAGCGGGGCAGGAGATACGCAGTATTTT
CDR3: CSALSGAGDTQYF

J: TRBJ1-6
D: NA
size: once
V: TRBV4-3
length: 16
DNA: TGCGCCAGCAGCCAAGATCGGAGGGACTCTTTTTCACCCCTCCACTTT
CDR3: CASSQDRRDSFSPLHF

J: TRBJ1-5
D: NA
size: NA
V: TRBV12-3/TRBV12-4
length: 12
DNA: TGTGCCAGCAGTTTAGCCCCGGGGCCCCAGCATTTT
CDR3: CASSLAPGPQHF

J: TRBJ2-7
D: NA
size: once
V: TRBV7-2
length: 15
DNA: TGTGCCAGCAGCTTAGGGACAGTGGGATCCTACGAGCAGTACTTC
CDR3: CASSLGTVGSYEQYF

J: TRBJ2-2
D: TRBD1
size: NA
V: TRBV18
length: 16
DNA: TGTGCCAGCTCACCACCGGGACAGGGTAACACCGGGGAGCTGTTTTTT
CDR3: CASSPPGQGNTGELFF

J: TRBJ2-3
D: TRBD1
size: NA
V: TRBV10-2
length: 15
DNA: TGCGCCATCAAAACAGGGGCCGCTAGCACAGATACGCAGTATTTT
CDR3: CAIKTGAASTDTQYF

J: TRBJ1-1
D: NA
size: NA
V: TRBV18
length: 13
DNA: TGTGCCAGCTCACCAGGCCTGAACACTGAAGCTTTCTTT
CDR3: CASSPGLNTEAFF

J: TRBJ2-7
D: NA
size: NA
V: TRBV18
length: 14
DNA: TGTGCCAGCTCTGATCCACCGAGCGACTACGAGCAGTACTTC
CDR3: CASSDPPSDYEQYF

J: TRBJ1-2
D: TRBD1
size: few
V: TRBV4-3
length: 13
DNA: TGCGCCAGCAGCCAAGATAGGGACAGGGTTAGGACCTTC
CDR3: CASSQDRDRVRTF

J: TRBJ1-2
D: TRBD1
size: few
V: TRBV12-3/TRBV12-4
length: 13
DNA: TGTGCCAGCAGCCCGTACAGGGGGTCAGGCTACACCTTC
CDR3: CASSPYRGSGYTF

J: TRBJ2-3
D: TRBD2
size: NA
V: TRBV7-2
length: 15
DNA: TGTGCCAGCAGGCAGACTAGCGGGGAGTCAGATACGCAGTATTTT
CDR3: CASRQTSGESDTQYF

J: TRBJ1-1
D: NA
size: few
V: TRBV6-6
length: 12
DNA: TGTGCCAGCAGTTACCAGTCGACTGAAGCTTTCTTT
CDR3: CASSYQSTEAFF

J: TRBJ1-2
D: NA
size: NA
V: TRBV10-3
length: 13
DNA: TGTGCCATCAGTGAGACCCCAGGGGCTGGCTACACCTTC
CDR3: CAISETPGAGYTF